The 24 T cell receptor beta chains presented below share a single source sample, sequenced in a study of blood T cell repertoires in COVID-19. Method: immunoSEQ multiplex PCR; TCRdb's copy keeps in-frame clones and lacks some. The repertoire holds 120,000 or so clones, with 85% to 90% as singletons. The specimen was peripheral blood. The receptors originated from an elderly man with active or convalescent COVID-19.

J is TRBJ2-2 and V is TRBV6-5; 8 bases agree with TRBD1. CDR1 is MNHEY, CDR2 SVGAGI, per germline. Trimming removed 6 bases from V and 5 bases from J; junction bases left unmatched: 8. The length of the CDR3 is 15 residues. For the CDR3, the DNA is TGTGCCAGCAGGATTTCAGGGGGCCGGACCGGGGAGCTGTTTTTT. Amino acids: CASRISGGRTGELFF.

This sequence joins TRBV5-1 and TRBJ1-2; 9 bases line up with TRBD1. The CDR3 totals 14 residues. Trimming cost V 4 bases and J 2 bases; bases outside gene matches: 3. CDR1 is SGHRS, CDR2 YFSETQ, per germline. As DNA, the CDR3 is TGCGCCAGCAGCCCTGACAGGGGGAACTATGGCTACACCTTC. This codes for CASSPDRGNYGYTF.

CDR3 DNA sequence: TGTGCCACCAGCAGGTTCCTAGCGGTGAATGAGCAGTTCTTC. Its protein is CATSRFLAVNEQFF. The chain joins TRBV15 to TRBJ2-1, with 7 bases identical to TRBD2. Germline lookup yields CDR1 LNHNV and CDR2 YYDKDF (reference sequence). With 3 bases clipped from V and 7 bases from J, the junction kept 6 bases outside the gene matches. This CDR3 has 14 residues. Based on the CDR3 plus reference TRBV15 and TRBJ2-1, the full variable domain is DAMVIQNPRYQVTQFGKPVTLSCSQTLNHNVMYWYQQKSSQAPKLLFHYYDKDFNNEADTPDNFQSRRPNTSFCFLDIRSPGLGDTAMYLCATSRFLAVNEQFFGPGTRLTVL.

This chain connects TRBV6-5 to TRBJ1-1, with D tentatively TRBD1 (5 bases). V lost 7 bases and J lost 1, with 10 bases in between. In germline, CDR1 is MNHEY, CDR2 SVGAGI. CDR3 length: 13 residues. CDR3 in DNA: TGTGCCAGCAAAATCAGGGAGAACACTGAAGCTTTCTTT. It codes for CASKIRENTEAFF.

V gene TRBV7-3 combines with J gene TRBJ1-5; 9 bases match TRBD1. The CDR3 contains 13 residues. J lost 7 bases, V lost 5 bases, and 3 bases had no gene match. The V gene's germline CDR1 is SGHTA and CDR2 FQGTGA. CDR3 amino acids: CASSRDREQPQHF. The CDR3 DNA sequence: TGTGCCAGCAGCCGGGACAGGGAGCAGCCCCAGCATTTT.

The gene calls are TRBV5-4 and TRBJ1-2, with a possible D match to TRBD1 (6 bases). Deletions cut 4 bases from V and 4 bases from J, with 14 bases between. CDR1 and CDR2 from the germline V gene are SGHNT and YYREEE (reference sequence). This CDR3 has 14 residues. The DNA for the CDR3 is TGTGCCAGCAGCGTACAGGGAGCTCTCTATGGCTACACCTTC. This encodes CASSVQGALYGYTF.

The chain combines TRBV18 with TRBJ2-1; 7 nucleotides agree with TRBD2. Germline CDR1 KGHSH, CDR2 LQKENI. With V trimmed by 0 bases and J by 13 bases, 3 bases remained unmatched. The CDR3 contains 12 residues. CDR3 region: CASSPPTSVQFF. Written as DNA, the CDR3 is TGTGCCAGCTCACCACCCACTAGCGTTCAGTTCTTC. Full variable domain (outside the CDR3, taken from reference TRBV18 and TRBJ2-1): NAGVMQNPRHLVRRRGQEARLRCSPMKGHSHVYWYRQLPEEGLKFMVYLQKENIIDESGMPKERFSAEFPKEGPSILRIQQVVRGDSAAYFCASSPPTSVQFFGPGTRLTVL.

The chain recombines TRBV10-3 with TRBJ1-2; TRBD1 matches at 7 bases. The CDR3 runs 13 residues. CDR1 ENHRY and CDR2 SYGVKD come from the germline V gene. The ends lost 10 bases at V and 5 bases at J; junction bases unmatched: 10. CDR3 nucleotides: TGTGCCACCCAGGGGGACGGAGAATATGGCTACACCTTC. Residues: CATQGDGEYGYTF.

This chain joins TRBV20-1 and TRBJ2-7; 7 nucleotides agree with TRBD1. Germline CDR1 is DFQATT and CDR2 is SNEGSKA (reference sequence). The CDR3 loop spans 13 amino acids. J gave up 5 bases and V 3 bases, and 7 bases lay outside the gene matches. CDR3 region: CSASEGANHEQYF. The CDR3 DNA follows: TGCAGTGCTAGTGAGGGGGCGAATCACGAGCAGTACTTC.

V and J are TRBV7-3 and TRBJ2-7; D is perhaps TRBD2 (6 bases). The CDR3 length is 15 residues. CDR1 is SGHTA, CDR2 FQGTGA, per germline. Trimming removed 2 bases from V and 3 bases from J, with 14 bases in between. This CDR3 reads CASSLYGTGSYEQYF. The CDR3, as DNA: TGTGCCAGCAGCTTATACGGGACTGGAAGCTACGAGCAGTACTTC.

The V gene is TRBV18, the J gene TRBJ2-7; maybe TRBD1 (5 bases). Germline CDR1 KGHSH, CDR2 LQKENI. CDR3 length equals 16 residues. V shed 3 bases and J shed 0 bases, with 15 bases lying between them. The CDR3 sequence is CASSPLRQPNSYEQYF. As DNA, the CDR3 is TGTGCCAGCTCACCTCTTAGACAGCCTAACTCCTACGAGCAGTACTTC.

This clone has just one count. The chain couples TRBV6-1 to TRBJ1-3; D is unresolved. The CDR3 consists of 16 residues. Trimming removed 6 bases from V and 3 bases from J, with 18 bases in between. Germline CDR1 and CDR2: MNHNS and SASEGT. The CDR3 loop is CASSETFAGLGNTIYF. The CDR3, as DNA: TGTGCCAGCAGCGAAACTTTCGCAGGCCTTGGAAACACCATATATTTT.

This chain uses TRBV19 with TRBJ1-2; 7 positions agree with TRBD1. Germline CDR1 is LNHDA and CDR2 is SQIVND (reference sequence). Germline trimming cut 3 bases from V and 3 bases from J; bases unmatched to any gene: 7. This CDR3 has 15 amino acids. The CDR3 spells CASSIGAGGDYGYTF. The CDR3 DNA follows: TGTGCCAGTAGTATCGGGGCAGGGGGTGACTATGGCTACACCTTC.

This chain joins TRBV9 and TRBJ1-6; 8 bases align to TRBD1. The J segment lost 0 bases and the V segment lost 3 bases, leaving 8 bases of the junction unmatched. Per germline, CDR1 SGDLS and CDR2 YYNGEE. CDR3 length: 18 amino acids. DNA for the CDR3: TGTGCCAGCAGCGGTGACAGGGGCGAGAGCTCCTATAATTCACCCCTCCACTTT. Protein product: CASSGDRGESSYNSPLHF.

The chain uses TRBV30 and TRBJ2-7; D is perhaps TRBD1 (5 bases). V lost 2 bases and J 5 bases, leaving 10 bases between the germline ends. CDR3 length equals 12 residues. From germline, CDR1 is GTSNPN and CDR2 SVGIG (reference sequence). CDR3 loop: CAWSPGFNEQYF. CDR3 DNA: TGTGCCTGGAGTCCAGGGTTCAACGAGCAGTACTTC.

The J gene is TRBJ1-2, the V gene TRBV19, with D tentatively TRBD1 (5 bases). V gave up 7 bases and J gave up 2 bases, with 17 bases separating them. The CDR3 loop spans 15 amino acids. The V gene's germline CDR1 is LNHDA and CDR2 SQIVND (reference sequence). The CDR3 is CASIGDAGGNYGYTF. CDR3 nucleotides: TGTGCCAGTATAGGTGACGCGGGGGGGAACTATGGCTACACCTTC.

The rearrangement uses TRBV6-2 or TRBV6-3 and TRBJ1-5; D uncertain. V lost 0 bases and J lost 5, with 8 bases in between. Germline V gives CDR1 MNHEY, CDR2 SVGEGT. The CDR3 spans 14 residues. CDR3 DNA: TGTGCCAGCAGTTACTCGTACAGCTATCAGCCCCAGCATTTT. This encodes CASSYSYSYQPQHF.

This chain connects TRBV12-5 to TRBJ1-2, with D tentatively TRBD1 (5 bases). V shed 2 bases and J shed 4 bases, with 14 bases lying between them. The CDR3 length is 15 residues. Looked up from germline, CDR1 is LGHNT and CDR2 is FRNRAP. In DNA, the CDR3 is TGTGCTAGTGGTTTGCCGGGGGGGGTAGGCTATGGCTACACCTTC. Its protein is CASGLPGGVGYGYTF.

This rearrangement joins TRBV7-9 to TRBJ2-2; D possibly corresponds to TRBD1 (6 bases). Per the germline V gene, CDR1 is SEHNR and CDR2 is FQNEAQ (reference sequence). The CDR3 extends over 15 amino acids. Trimming removed 2 bases from V and 5 bases from J, with 12 bases in between. CDR3 nucleotides: TGTGCCAGCAGCTTAAGGAACAGGGTAACCGGGGAGCTGTTTTTT. It encodes CASSLRNRVTGELFF.

The rearrangement links TRBV11-2 to TRBJ2-7; 11 bases are a match to TRBD2. This CDR3 contains 16 residues. Unmatched junction bases numbered 10, after V lost 5 bases and J lost 4 bases. Per germline, CDR1 SGHAT and CDR2 FQNNGV. CDR3 nucleotide sequence: TGTGCCAGCAGCCGCCGTACTAGCGGGAGAAGGTACGAGCAGTACTTC. Residues: CASSRRTSGRRYEQYF.

The chain uses TRBV3-1 (or the pseudogene TRBV3-2) and TRBJ2-3, with TRBD2 matching over 11 bases. This CDR3 contains 18 residues. V lost 0 bases and J lost 2; bases outside the gene matches: 7. CDR1 is LGHDT, CDR2 YNNKEL, per germline (reference sequence). Written as DNA, the CDR3 is TGTGCCAGCAGCCAAGATGGGGCTAGCGGGGGGACCACAGATACGCAGTATTTT. The encoded protein is CASSQDGASGGTTDTQYF.

The chain has TRBV3-1 (or the pseudogene TRBV3-2) and TRBJ2-5; D uncertain. The germline gives CDR1 LGHDT, CDR2 YNNKEL (reference sequence). With 6 bases removed from V and 3 bases from J, the gap between germline ends came to 8 bases. The CDR3 has 12 amino acids. The CDR3 nucleotides are TGTGCCAGCAGTCTACTAAAAGAGACCCAGTACTTC. This codes for CASSLLKETQYF.

This rearrangement joins TRBV11-2 to TRBJ1-2, with a possible D match to TRBD1 (6 bases). The V gene's germline CDR1 is SGHAT and CDR2 FQNNGV. This CDR3 is built from 13 residues. Trimming removed 5 bases from V and 7 bases from J, with 14 bases in between. The CDR3 sequence: CASSPTGLLGYTF. As DNA, the CDR3 is TGTGCCAGCAGCCCCACAGGGCTGCTTGGCTACACCTTC.

This rearrangement joins TRBV4-2 to TRBJ2-1, with 10 nucleotides matching TRBD2. V was pared by 4 bases and J by 5 bases, with 11 bases of the junction left unmatched. Per the germline V gene, CDR1 is LGHNA and CDR2 is YNFKEQ. This CDR3 is built from 17 residues. In nucleotides, the CDR3 is TGTGCCAGCAGCCTACAAGGGACCCTAGCGGGAGACAATGAGCAGTTCTTC. Its protein is CASSLQGTLAGDNEQFF.